This T cell receptor (beta chain) appears in the sequencing data of a study of cytomegalovirus exposure and HLA in healthy donors. Study findings and constraints: Under in vitro conditions, three CMV-associated chains were confirmed as specific for CMV antigens.

This CDR3 region has 18 residues. From germline, CDR1 is SGDLS and CDR2 YYNGEE. V dropped 4 bases and J dropped 4; count of bases not matched to a gene: 16. About this clone: Antigen unknown.

The PCR made use of 60 Vbeta and 13 Jbeta primers. Some clones are missing from TCRdb's copy, which holds only in-frame ones; the method was immunoSEQ multiplex PCR. The sample consists of approximately 180,000 clones, roughly 73% of them appearing once. The rearrangement uses TRBV9 and TRBJ2-3; 9 bases match TRBD2. Material for sequencing was PBMCs. This TCR came from a woman aged 25 to 39 in good health and CMV-seronegative. In DNA form, the CDR3 reads TGTGCCAGCAGCCTACGAGGGGCGGGGGGGCATTCTCCAGATACGCAGTATTTT. Its protein product is CASSLRGAGGHSPDTQYF.